This T cell receptor (beta chain) derives from a study of neurological immune-mediated disorders (dated by TCRdb to the late 2010s). Background on the whole study: Among the approximately 35 multiple sclerosis patients, relapsing-remitting MS accounted for approximately 31 and secondary progressive MS accounted for 3. The study compared peripheral blood TCR-beta repertoires of HTLV-I-associated myelopathy (HAM/TSP) patients, multiple sclerosis patients and healthy controls using UMI-based sequencing. The 90 to 120 TCR-beta libraries covered PBMC samples along with longitudinal samples, technical triplicates, and paired sorted CD4+ and CD8+ T-cell subsets. The cohort included approximately 68 subjects: approximately 14 with HAM/TSP, approximately 34 with multiple sclerosis, and approximately 20 healthy controls. The paper's findings and limits, for the study overall: Phylogenetic analysis grouped repertoires from 18 of 34 MS patients into a cluster of related CDR3 sequences, suggesting a possible repertoire-level signature. No identical CDR3 amino acid sequences were found to be shared among expanded clones across subjects, suggesting that TCR-beta repertoires were private in all groups. TCR clonal expansion was highest in HAM/TSP patients and lowest in MS patients, with MS patients falling below even healthy controls. No clinical or MRI features were associated with the MS cluster, and the authors said that larger cohorts are needed.

cDNA was synthesized by template-switch 5'RACE using a primer with a 10-nucleotide random unique molecular identifier that tagged each TCR transcript. Over 170 million TCR-beta sequences, covering 15-18 subjects, were produced in each sequencing run. The RNeasy kit was used for extraction of total RNA. The KAPA Real-time Library Amplification kit was used to amplify TCR-beta VDJ regions with primers targeting the TCR constant region and the 5'RACE anchor. A first PCR added sample indexes and Illumina adaptors, and a second PCR then raised library yield. After Ampure bead purification, the roughly 650 bp TCR product was size-selected on a 2% E-gel SizeSelection system. Before pooling, libraries had their quality checked on a Bioanalyzer, their concentration measured with Qubit, and their quantity determined with the Kapa Library Quantification kit. Paired-end 2 x 150 bp sequencing of the libraries was performed on an Illumina HiSeq 2500. To increase sequence diversity, roughly 25-31% phiX was spiked into each library pool. Regarding the original processing steps: Quality-filtered reads were processed with the UMI-based MiGEC pipeline, and over 90% of raw TCR sequences were removed by the MiGEC pipeline during error correction. IMGT germline references were used for aligning VDJ genes, and each clonotype was defined as a unique CDR3 amino acid sequence together with its V-J genes. Clonal expansion, Shannon diversity, and CDR3 relatedness (CalcPairwiseDistances, ClusterSamples) were evaluated with VDJtools, and phylogenetic trees were built with CLCbio workbench. Expanded clones were defined as having at least 8 unique UMIs, based on coefficient-of-variation modelling across technical triplicates. TCRdb reran the public reads through fastp at Q25 and MiXCR, keeping productive beta chains. Each entry merges the rows of one CDR3 protein and shows their most common DNA and genes. The V and J calls, along with clone size, are taken from TCRdb and not from the paper's own processing. This sample lists fewer than 80,000 distinct CDR3 sequences; 4% to 6% were detected once. The leading ten clones occupy roughly 3.2% of the sample.

For unsorted PBMC libraries, 2 million PBMCs were used after storage in RNAlater at -80 degrees C until RNA extraction. The multiple sclerosis patients were enrolled in a US clinical protocol that evaluated disease progression with magnetic resonance imaging. Peripheral blood was subjected to Ficoll-Hypaque density gradient centrifugation to isolate PBMCs, which were then cryopreserved in liquid nitrogen. The cysteine opens and the phenylalanine closes a CDR3 of 13 amino acids. The entry retains the CDR3 DNA only, 39 bases that are in frame from base 1. CDR1 and CDR2, per the germline V gene (reference sequence), are SEHNR and FQNEAQ. V gives up 5 bases and J gives up 2 bases, and the segment between their germline ends measures 9 bases. This clonotype was observed many times. Its recognized antigen is unknown. Base qualities are not recorded, but no much larger clone differs from it by a single base.

Sample: PBMCs. The receptor's source is a woman between 50 and 59 years old with multiple sclerosis. The chain employs TRBV7-9 and TRBJ1-2; the best D guess is TRBD1, with 5 bases matching. DNA sequence: TGTGCCAGCAGCCCCCGACAGAACTATGGCTACACCTTC. It codes for CASSPRQNYGYTF.